This TCR beta chain was recovered during a study of cytomegalovirus exposure and HLA in healthy donors. The V gene lost 0 bases and the J gene lost 5 bases, with 11 bases spanning the gap. CDR1 and CDR2 from the germline V gene are MNHEY and SVGAGI. The CDR3 is made up of 15 amino acids. PCR was performed using 60 Vbeta and 13 Jbeta primers. Profiled with immunoSEQ multiplex PCR; TCRdb holds only in-frame clones, not every one. The sample lists 200,000 to 250,000 clones; 85% to 90% were seen once. The rearrangement uses TRBV6-5 and TRBJ1-5; D is unresolved. The source is a human donor in good health. The sequenced sample consisted of PBMCs. The chain's CDR3 is CASSYSSLSDQPQHF. CDR3 DNA sequence: TGTGCCAGCAGTTACTCGAGCTTGAGTGATCAGCCCCAGCATTTT.